This TCR beta chain was profiled in a study of blood T cell repertoires in COVID-19. In the study overall: Acute and convalescent COVID-19 specimens originated in the United States, Italy and Spain. PBMCs, B-cell-depleted T cells, or T cells were the source of the cDNA or gDNA that made up the material.

V lost 0 bases to trimming and J lost 2 bases, with 17 bases between them. This CDR3 is built from 17 residues. CDR1 and CDR2 (germline): WSHSY, SAAADI. Authors' methods: Estimated nucleated cell counts came from reference gene primer amplification. The method was immunoSEQ multiplex PCR; TCRdb's version includes in-frame clones alone and lacks a portion of them. That table supplies the V and J calls and clone size; D and trimming were determined from the DNA. The table has 200,000 to 250,000 clones, around 83% seen once; the top ten hold 2.5% to 3%. The clonotype comes from a man in his forties or fifties with active or convalescent COVID-19. Sequencing was done on a sample of peripheral blood. The V gene is TRBV10-2, the J gene TRBJ2-7; tentative D call: TRBD1 (6 bases). The DNA of the CDR3 is TGCGCCAGCAGTGAGTCAAGGGACACCCATTATACCTACGAGCAGTACTTC. This gives the protein CASSESRDTHYTYEQYF.